These T cell receptor beta chains were read from a single sample in a study of blood T cell repertoires in COVID-19. Only in-frame clones appear in the TCRdb table, and some are missing; sequencing was by immunoSEQ multiplex PCR. The repertoire holds roughly 150,000 clones, with 80% as singletons. The sequenced sample was peripheral blood. The receptor source for this set is a woman in her forties or fifties with acute or convalescent COVID-19. Each CDR3 is given with its conserved first and last residue. D genes are given only for firm matches. Part of the rows lack a size; the others show once, few, many or a class for expanded clones.

J: TRBJ2-2; size: once; D: TRBD2; V: TRBV4-1; CDR3: CASSQGPGGSAGELFF; DNA: TGCGCCAGCAGCCAAGGTCCGGGGGGGTCGGCCGGGGAGCTGTTTTTT
J: TRBJ1-1; size: -; D: -; V: TRBV27; CDR3: CASSHLAEAFF; DNA: TGTGCCAGCAGTCACTTAGCTGAAGCTTTCTTT
J: TRBJ1-5; size: -; D: -; V: TRBV5-1; CDR3: CASSLGEEYGQPQHF; DNA: TGCGCCAGCAGCTTGGGCGAAGAGTATGGTCAGCCCCAGCATTTT
J: TRBJ1-2; size: -; D: TRBD1; V: TRBV19; CDR3: CASRSRGTGTGVENYGYTF; DNA: TGTGCCAGCCGCAGTCGGGGAACCGGGACAGGGGTTGAAAACTATGGCTACACCTTC
J: TRBJ1-2; size: once; D: -; V: TRBV7-2; CDR3: CASSLRLGTNYGYTF; DNA: TGTGCCAGCAGCTTACGTCTGGGCACTAACTATGGCTACACCTTC
J: TRBJ1-1; size: -; D: -; V: TRBV4-1; CDR3: CASSQTGHMNTEAFF; DNA: TGCGCCAGCAGCCAAACAGGGCACATGAACACTGAAGCTTTCTTT
J: TRBJ1-5; size: -; D: -; V: TRBV18; CDR3: CASHAGSNQPQHF; DNA: TGTGCCAGCCACGCGGGGAGCAATCAGCCCCAGCATTTT
J: TRBJ2-7; size: -; D: -; V: TRBV7-9; CDR3: CASSLVSSYEQYF; DNA: TGTGCCAGCAGCTTAGTCAGCTCCTACGAGCAGTACTTC
J: TRBJ2-5; size: few; D: TRBD1; V: TRBV6-5; CDR3: CASNDRDRKTQYF; DNA: TGTGCCAGCAACGACAGGGATCGCAAGACCCAGTACTTC
J: TRBJ2-1; size: -; D: -; V: TRBV27; CDR3: CASSYGNYNEQFF; DNA: TGTGCCAGCAGTTACGGGAACTACAATGAGCAGTTCTTC
J: TRBJ2-5; size: -; D: TRBD2; V: TRBV6-5; CDR3: CASNLAGGGETQYF; DNA: TGTGCCAGCAACCTAGCGGGGGGGGGTGAGACCCAGTACTTC
J: TRBJ1-1; size: -; D: -; V: TRBV7-9; CDR3: CASSWGGSNTEAFF; DNA: TGTGCCAGCTCCTGGGGGGGCAGTAACACTGAAGCTTTCTTT
J: TRBJ1-5; size: -; D: -; V: TRBV7-8; CDR3: CASSENTGQPQHF; DNA: TGTGCCAGCAGCGAGAACACGGGTCAGCCCCAGCATTTT
J: TRBJ2-2; size: -; D: -; V: TRBV19; CDR3: CASSIDLGGAGELFF; DNA: TGTGCCAGTAGTATAGATCTTGGGGGCGCGGGGGAGCTGTTTTTT
J: TRBJ1-5; size: -; D: -; V: TRBV30; CDR3: CAWSRGSNQPQHF; DNA: TGTGCCTGGAGTCGGGGGAGCAATCAGCCCCAGCATTTT
J: TRBJ2-1; size: few; D: -; V: TRBV7-2; CDR3: CASSSGMGNEQFF; DNA: TGTGCCAGCAGCTCAGGGATGGGGAATGAGCAGTTCTTC
J: TRBJ2-6; size: -; D: -; V: TRBV4-3; CDR3: CASSHLATVSGANVLTF; DNA: TGCGCCAGCAGCCACCTAGCGACTGTCTCTGGGGCCAACGTCCTGACTTTC
J: TRBJ1-2; size: -; D: -; V: TRBV3-1/TRBV3-2; CDR3: CASSQLAEVNGYTF; DNA: TGTGCCAGCAGCCAATTGGCAGAAGTAAACGGCTACACCTTC
J: TRBJ2-2; size: -; D: -; V: TRBV12-5; CDR3: CASGRHSSGNTGELFF; DNA: TGTGCTAGTGGGCGGCACTCAAGTGGCAACACCGGGGAGCTGTTTTTT
J: TRBJ2-2; size: -; D: TRBD2; V: TRBV6-2/TRBV6-3; CDR3: CASSYRLAGGPGTGELFF; DNA: TGTGCCAGCAGTTACCGCCTAGCGGGGGGCCCGGGCACCGGGGAGCTGTTTTTT
J: TRBJ2-3; size: -; D: TRBD2; V: TRBV11-2; CDR3: CASTLRSGWSTDTQYF; DNA: TGTGCCAGCACCCTACGTAGCGGGTGGAGCACAGATACGCAGTATTTT
J: TRBJ2-7; size: -; D: -; V: TRBV6-2/TRBV6-3; CDR3: CASSYFPADEQYF; DNA: TGTGCCAGCAGTTACTTCCCGGCGGACGAGCAGTACTTC
J: TRBJ2-1; size: -; D: TRBD2; V: TRBV6-5; CDR3: CASRGTSGGYNEQFF; DNA: TGTGCCAGCAGGGGGACTAGCGGGGGCTACAATGAGCAGTTCTTC
J: TRBJ1-2; size: -; D: -; V: TRBV18; CDR3: CASSPDRNYGYTF; DNA: TGTGCCAGCTCACCCGACAGGAACTATGGCTACACCTTC
J: TRBJ1-3; size: -; D: -; V: TRBV7-8; CDR3: CASRIGNTIYF; DNA: TGTGCCAGTAGAATAGGAAACACCATATATTTT
J: TRBJ2-4; size: once; D: TRBD1; V: TRBV7-2; CDR3: CASSLWGQGEGNIQYF; DNA: TGTGCCAGCAGCTTATGGGGACAGGGGGAGGGAAACATTCAGTACTTC
J: TRBJ1-6; size: few; D: -; V: TRBV6-6; CDR3: CASSPGENPSPLHF; DNA: TGTGCCAGCAGTCCGGGAGAAAACCCTTCACCCCTCCACTTT
J: TRBJ1-1; size: few; D: -; V: TRBV7-9; CDR3: CASSPSGGTEAFF; DNA: TGTGCCAGCAGCCCCTCGGGGGGTACTGAAGCTTTCTTT
J: TRBJ1-2; size: -; D: -; V: TRBV7-2; CDR3: CASSQQGIVYGYTF; DNA: TGTGCCAGCTCGCAACAGGGCATAGTCTATGGCTACACCTTC
J: TRBJ1-2; size: -; D: TRBD1; V: TRBV28; CDR3: CASSSQDRGSYGYTF; DNA: TGTGCCAGCAGTTCCCAGGACAGGGGGTCCTATGGCTACACCTTC
J: TRBJ2-1; size: -; D: TRBD2; V: TRBV5-1; CDR3: CASSSQRGGGHEQFF; DNA: TGCGCCAGCAGCTCTCAGCGGGGGGGTGGCCATGAGCAGTTCTTC
J: TRBJ2-7; size: -; D: -; V: TRBV27; CDR3: CASTSGAGDEQYF; DNA: TGTGCCAGTACATCAGGGGCGGGCGACGAGCAGTACTTC
J: TRBJ1-5; size: -; D: -; V: TRBV6-2/TRBV6-3; CDR3: CASSSDSFNQPQHF; DNA: TGTGCCAGCAGTTCCGACAGCTTCAATCAGCCCCAGCATTTT
J: TRBJ2-1; size: -; D: -; V: TRBV24-1; CDR3: CATSGYLVGDEQFF; DNA: TGTGCCACCAGTGGCTACCTAGTCGGGGATGAGCAGTTCTTC
J: TRBJ2-3; size: -; D: TRBD2; V: TRBV5-1; CDR3: CASSLNGGGDTDTQYF; DNA: TGCGCCAGCAGCTTGAATGGCGGGGGGGACACAGATACGCAGTATTTT
J: TRBJ1-3; size: -; D: -; V: TRBV29-1; CDR3: CSVESGHLSGNTIYF; DNA: TGCAGCGTTGAATCGGGACACCTCTCTGGAAACACCATATATTTT
J: TRBJ1-2; size: few; D: TRBD1; V: TRBV30; CDR3: CAWGTGYGYTF; DNA: TGTGCCTGGGGGACAGGATATGGCTACACCTTC
J: TRBJ1-1; size: -; D: TRBD1; V: TRBV5-1; CDR3: CASSLTTGVNTEAFF; DNA: TGCGCCAGCAGCCTGACGACAGGGGTGAACACTGAAGCTTTCTTT
J: TRBJ1-1; size: -; D: TRBD1; V: TRBV27; CDR3: CASRRNLGTGAGAFF; DNA: TGTGCCAGCAGACGAAACCTCGGGACAGGGGCAGGAGCTTTCTTT
J: TRBJ2-7; size: -; D: -; V: TRBV9; CDR3: CASSSGQRAYEQYF; DNA: TGTGCCAGCAGCTCAGGACAGAGAGCATACGAGCAGTACTTC
J: TRBJ1-4; size: -; D: -; V: TRBV30; CDR3: CAWSGAFGMEKLFF; DNA: TGTGCCTGGAGTGGGGCGTTCGGGATGGAAAAACTGTTTTTT
J: TRBJ1-6; size: -; D: -; V: TRBV7-2; CDR3: CASSHDWESPLHF; DNA: TGTGCCAGCAGCCACGACTGGGAGTCACCCCTCCACTTT
J: TRBJ2-1; size: once; D: TRBD2; V: TRBV7-2; CDR3: CASSLVSGGGADNEQFF; DNA: TGTGCCAGCAGCTTAGTAAGCGGGGGGGGCGCGGACAATGAGCAGTTCTTC
J: TRBJ2-5; size: -; D: TRBD2; V: TRBV11-1; CDR3: CASSPWGGEETQYF; DNA: TGTGCCAGCAGCCCCTGGGGAGGGGAAGAGACCCAGTACTTC
J: TRBJ1-2; size: -; D: TRBD1; V: TRBV6-5; CDR3: CASRTGGAASGYTF; DNA: TGTGCCAGTAGAACAGGGGGCGCGGCATCGGGCTACACCTTC
J: TRBJ1-3; size: -; D: TRBD1; V: TRBV10-3; CDR3: CATAPQGAVGNTIYF; DNA: TGTGCCACCGCCCCTCAGGGGGCGGTTGGAAACACCATATATTTT
J: TRBJ1-2; size: -; D: TRBD1; V: TRBV5-6; CDR3: CASSTPSPGQGLNYGYTF; DNA: TGTGCCAGCAGCACCCCTTCTCCGGGACAGGGCCTAAACTATGGCTACACCTTC
J: TRBJ1-1; size: once; D: -; V: TRBV3-1/TRBV3-2; CDR3: CASSRGGTEAFF; DNA: TGTGCCAGCAGCCGAGGGGGCACTGAAGCTTTCTTT
J: TRBJ2-7; size: once; D: -; V: TRBV23-1; CDR3: CASSQGMFPLEQYF; DNA: TGCGCCAGCAGTCAAGGCATGTTCCCCCTCGAGCAGTACTTC
J: TRBJ1-6; size: -; D: -; V: TRBV5-8; CDR3: CASSSFSTDDSPLHF; DNA: TGTGCCAGCAGCTCCTTCTCGACAGACGATTCACCCCTCCACTTT
J: TRBJ2-2; size: once; D: -; V: TRBV7-2; CDR3: CASSFVGAPNTGELFF; DNA: TGTGCCAGCAGCTTCGTGGGGGCCCCGAACACCGGGGAGCTGTTTTTT